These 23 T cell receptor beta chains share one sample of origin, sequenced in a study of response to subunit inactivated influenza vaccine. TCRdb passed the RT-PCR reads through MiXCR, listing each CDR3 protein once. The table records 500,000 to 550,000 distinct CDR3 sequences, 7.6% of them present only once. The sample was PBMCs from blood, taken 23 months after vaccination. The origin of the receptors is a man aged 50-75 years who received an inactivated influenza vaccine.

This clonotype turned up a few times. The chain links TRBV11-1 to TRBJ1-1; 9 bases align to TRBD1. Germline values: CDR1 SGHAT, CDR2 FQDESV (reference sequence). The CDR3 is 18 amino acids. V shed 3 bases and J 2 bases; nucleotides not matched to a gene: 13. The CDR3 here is CASSFAGRTGVLNTEAFF. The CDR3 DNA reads TGTGCCAGCAGCTTCGCCGGGAGGACAGGGGTTTTAAACACTGAAGCTTTCTTT.

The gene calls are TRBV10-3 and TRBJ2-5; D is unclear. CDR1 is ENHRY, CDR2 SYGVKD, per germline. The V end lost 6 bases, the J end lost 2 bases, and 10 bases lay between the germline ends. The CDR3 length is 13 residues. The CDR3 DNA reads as TGTGCCATCAGAGTAAGAGCTCAAGAGACCCAGTACTTC. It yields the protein CAIRVRAQETQYF.

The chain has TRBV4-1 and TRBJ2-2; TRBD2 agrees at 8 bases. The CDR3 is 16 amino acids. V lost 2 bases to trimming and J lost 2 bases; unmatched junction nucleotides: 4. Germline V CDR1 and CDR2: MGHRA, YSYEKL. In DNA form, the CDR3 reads TGCGCCAGCAGCCAATCCGGGACTAGTAACACCGGGGAGCTGTTTTTT. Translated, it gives CASSQSGTSNTGELFF.

Here the CDR3 reads CASSFYGGEQYF. CDR3 nucleotides: TGTGCCAGCAGCTTCTACGGGGGGGAGCAGTACTTC. This chain joins TRBV11-2 and TRBJ2-7, with 7 positions matching TRBD2. The CDR3 length is 12 residues. Trimming took 3 bases from V and 7 from J; bases not matched to a gene: 3. The germline V gene has CDR1 SGHAT and CDR2 FQNNGV.

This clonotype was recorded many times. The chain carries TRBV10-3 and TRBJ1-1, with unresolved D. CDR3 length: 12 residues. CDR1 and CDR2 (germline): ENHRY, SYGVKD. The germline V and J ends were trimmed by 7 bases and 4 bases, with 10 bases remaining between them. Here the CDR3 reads CAITSDGTEAFF. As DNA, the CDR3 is TGTGCCATCACCTCGGACGGCACTGAAGCTTTCTTT.

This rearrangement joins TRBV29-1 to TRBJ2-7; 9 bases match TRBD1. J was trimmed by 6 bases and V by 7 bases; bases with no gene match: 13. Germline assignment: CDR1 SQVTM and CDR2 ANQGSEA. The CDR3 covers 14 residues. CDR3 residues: CSAKPQTGGREQYF. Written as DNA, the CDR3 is TGCAGCGCCAAACCGCAGACAGGGGGACGCGAGCAGTACTTC.

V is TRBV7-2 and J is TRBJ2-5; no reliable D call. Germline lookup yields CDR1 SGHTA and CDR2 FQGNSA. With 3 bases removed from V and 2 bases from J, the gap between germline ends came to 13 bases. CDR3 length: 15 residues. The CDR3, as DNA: TGTGCCAGCAGCTTCGTAGCAGATATTCAAGAGACCCAGTACTTC. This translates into CASSFVADIQETQYF.

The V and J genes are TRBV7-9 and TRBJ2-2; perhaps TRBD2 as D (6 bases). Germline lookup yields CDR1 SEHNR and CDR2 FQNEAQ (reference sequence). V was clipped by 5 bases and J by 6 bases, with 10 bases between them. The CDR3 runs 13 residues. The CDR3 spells CASSVRGSGELFF. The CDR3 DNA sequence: TGTGCCAGCAGCGTCCGGGGGTCCGGGGAGCTGTTTTTT.

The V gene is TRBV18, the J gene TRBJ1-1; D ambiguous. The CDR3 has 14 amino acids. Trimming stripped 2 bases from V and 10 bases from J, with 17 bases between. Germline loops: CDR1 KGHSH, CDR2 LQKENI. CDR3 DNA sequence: TGTGCCAGCTCACCATCCGATGATGTAGTAGGAGCTTTCTTT. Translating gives CASSPSDDVVGAFF.

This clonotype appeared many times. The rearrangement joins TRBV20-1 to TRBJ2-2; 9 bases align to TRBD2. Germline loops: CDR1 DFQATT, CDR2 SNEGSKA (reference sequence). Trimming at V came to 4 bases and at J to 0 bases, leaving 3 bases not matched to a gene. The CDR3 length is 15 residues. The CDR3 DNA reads TGCAGTGCTAATAGCGGGGGTACGAACACCGGGGAGCTGTTTTTT. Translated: CSANSGGTNTGELFF.

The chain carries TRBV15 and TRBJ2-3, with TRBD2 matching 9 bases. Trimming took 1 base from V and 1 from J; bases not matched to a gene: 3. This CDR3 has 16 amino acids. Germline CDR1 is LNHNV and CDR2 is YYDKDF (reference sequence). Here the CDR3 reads CATSRVQRGGTDTQYF. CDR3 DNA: TGTGCCACCAGCAGAGTCCAGCGGGGGGGCACAGATACGCAGTATTTT.

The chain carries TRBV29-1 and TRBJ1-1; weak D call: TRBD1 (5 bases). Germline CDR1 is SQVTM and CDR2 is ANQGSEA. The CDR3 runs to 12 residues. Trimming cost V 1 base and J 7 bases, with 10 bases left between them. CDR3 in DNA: TGCAGCGTTGAAGGGGAGACAGTTGAAGCTTTCTTT. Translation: CSVEGETVEAFF.

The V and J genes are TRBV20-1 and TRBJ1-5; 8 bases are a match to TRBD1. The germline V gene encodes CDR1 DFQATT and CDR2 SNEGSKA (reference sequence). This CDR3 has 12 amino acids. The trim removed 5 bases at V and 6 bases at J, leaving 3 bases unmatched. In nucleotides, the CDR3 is TGCAGTGCTCGACAGGGGAGTCAGCCCCAGCATTTT. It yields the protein CSARQGSQPQHF.

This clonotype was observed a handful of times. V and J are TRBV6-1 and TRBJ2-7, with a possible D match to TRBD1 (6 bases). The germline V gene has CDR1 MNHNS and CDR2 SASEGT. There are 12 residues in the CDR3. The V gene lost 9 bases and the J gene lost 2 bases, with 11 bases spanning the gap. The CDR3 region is CASQAGAYEQYF. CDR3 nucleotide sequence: TGTGCCAGTCAGGCAGGGGCCTACGAGCAGTACTTC.

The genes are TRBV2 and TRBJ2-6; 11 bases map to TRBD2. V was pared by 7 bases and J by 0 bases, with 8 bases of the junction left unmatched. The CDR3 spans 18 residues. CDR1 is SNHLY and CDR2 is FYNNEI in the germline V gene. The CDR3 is CASKTGTSGLSGANVLTF. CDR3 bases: TGTGCCAGCAAGACCGGGACTAGCGGCCTCTCTGGGGCCAACGTCCTGACTTTC.

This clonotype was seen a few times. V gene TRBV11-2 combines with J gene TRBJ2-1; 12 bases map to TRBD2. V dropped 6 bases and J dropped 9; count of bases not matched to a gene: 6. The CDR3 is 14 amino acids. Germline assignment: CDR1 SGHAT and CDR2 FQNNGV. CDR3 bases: TGTGCCAGCAGTAGGGGACTAGCGGGCGGTGAGCAGTTCTTC. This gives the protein CASSRGLAGGEQFF.

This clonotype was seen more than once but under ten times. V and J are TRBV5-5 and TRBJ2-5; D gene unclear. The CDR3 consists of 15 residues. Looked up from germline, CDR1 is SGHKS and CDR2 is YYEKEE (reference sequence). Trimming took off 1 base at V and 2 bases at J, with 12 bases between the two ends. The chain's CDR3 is CASSLTATWQETQYF. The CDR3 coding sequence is TGTGCCAGCAGCTTGACGGCGACATGGCAAGAGACCCAGTACTTC.

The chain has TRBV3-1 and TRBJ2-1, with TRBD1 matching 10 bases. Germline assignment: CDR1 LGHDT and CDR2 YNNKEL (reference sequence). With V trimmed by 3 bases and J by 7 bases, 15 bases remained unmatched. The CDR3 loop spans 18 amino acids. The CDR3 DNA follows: TGTGCCAGCAGCCAGCAGGTCCCCGGGACAGGGGTGGTTAATGAGCAGTTCTTC. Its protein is CASSQQVPGTGVVNEQFF.

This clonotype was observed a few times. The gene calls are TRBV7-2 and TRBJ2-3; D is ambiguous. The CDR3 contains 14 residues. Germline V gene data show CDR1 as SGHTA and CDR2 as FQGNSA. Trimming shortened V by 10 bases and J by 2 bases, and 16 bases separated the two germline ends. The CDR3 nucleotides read TGTGCCACGAGCCGGGTTACGAACACAGATACGCAGTATTTT. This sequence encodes CATSRVTNTDTQYF.

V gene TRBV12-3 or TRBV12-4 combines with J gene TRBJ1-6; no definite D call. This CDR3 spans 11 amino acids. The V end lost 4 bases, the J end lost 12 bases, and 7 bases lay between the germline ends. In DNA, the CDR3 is TGTGCCAGCAGTTCGAGAGGACCCCTCCACTTT. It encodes CASSSRGPLHF.

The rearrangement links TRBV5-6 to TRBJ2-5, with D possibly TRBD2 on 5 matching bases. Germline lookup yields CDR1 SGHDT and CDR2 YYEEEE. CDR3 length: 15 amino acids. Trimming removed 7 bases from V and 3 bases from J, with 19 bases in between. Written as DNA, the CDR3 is TGTGCCAGCGGCTACCTCCTGCGGCGGGAAGAGACCCAGTACTTC. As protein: CASGYLLRREETQYF.

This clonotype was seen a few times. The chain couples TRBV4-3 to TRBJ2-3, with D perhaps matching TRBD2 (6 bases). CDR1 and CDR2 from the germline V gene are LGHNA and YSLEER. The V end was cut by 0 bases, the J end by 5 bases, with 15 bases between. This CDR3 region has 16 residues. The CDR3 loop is CASSQDPGRPIDTQYF. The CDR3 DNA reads TGCGCCAGCAGCCAAGATCCGGGGAGGCCAATAGATACGCAGTATTTT.

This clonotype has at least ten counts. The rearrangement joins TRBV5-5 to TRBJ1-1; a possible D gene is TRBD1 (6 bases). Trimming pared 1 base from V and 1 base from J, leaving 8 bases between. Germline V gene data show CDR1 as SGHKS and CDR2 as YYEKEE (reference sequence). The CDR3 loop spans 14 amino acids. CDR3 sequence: CASSLSGANTEAFF. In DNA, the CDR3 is TGTGCCAGCAGCTTGTCAGGGGCGAACACTGAAGCTTTCTTT.